This section outlines one T cell receptor (beta chain) sequence together with its context. Its antigen is currently unknown. Only in-frame clones appear in the TCRdb table, and some are missing; sequencing was by immunoSEQ multiplex PCR. This sample has nearly 2 million clones, with about 95% found just once. The CDR3 spans 16 residues. Germline V lookup: CDR1 MNHEY, CDR2 SVGAGI. Unmatched junction bases numbered 11, after V lost 2 bases and J lost 5 bases. These data belong to a study of shared clonotypes between healthy human individuals. The study's findings and limits: Generation of non-shared clonotypes was less probable than generation of clonotypes shared by all four donors.

Terminally differentiated effector memory CD45RA+ cells were excluded by CCR7 positive selection of CD45RO-negative cells. The chain joins TRBV6-5 to TRBJ2-5; 7 bases match TRBD2. The material sequenced was naive CD8+ T cells sorted from blood. This clonotype originated in a man younger than 30 in good health. CDR3 in amino acids: CASSYGEGTTRETQYF. The CDR3 coding sequence is TGTGCCAGCAGTTACGGTGAAGGGACTACGAGGGAGACCCAGTACTTC.